These 22 T cell receptor beta chains came from one sample sequenced in a study of cytomegalovirus exposure and HLA in healthy donors. In the PCR, 60 Vbeta and 13 Jbeta primers were used. TCRdb's copy holds only in-frame clones and misses some; the assay was immunoSEQ multiplex PCR. The sample consists of approximately 140,000 clones, 73% of them appearing once. The sequencing sample was made of PBMCs. Receptors were obtained from a human donor in good health.

The chain joins TRBV29-1 to TRBJ1-2, with D possibly matching TRBD1 (5 bases). Trimming removed 4 bases from V and 5 bases from J, with 14 bases in between. The CDR3 totals 13 residues. Germline V gene lookup returns CDR1 SQVTM and CDR2 ANQGSEA. CDR3 residues: CSVVLGQGYGYTF. For the CDR3, the DNA is TGCAGCGTTGTGCTTGGACAAGGATATGGCTACACCTTC.

This clone occurred a few times. The chain joins TRBV4-2 to TRBJ2-7, with D possibly being TRBD1 (6 bases). V was trimmed by 0 bases and J by 3 bases, leaving 15 bases between them. The CDR3 loop spans 16 amino acids. Germline V CDR1 and CDR2: LGHNA, YNFKEQ. In DNA, the CDR3 is TGTGCCAGCAGCCAAGATGGAACAGGGTCTCGCTACGAGCAGTACTTC. It is translated as CASSQDGTGSRYEQYF.

V is TRBV27 and J is TRBJ1-1, with a weak D call TRBD1 (6 bases). With 3 bases removed from V and 5 bases from J, the gap between germline ends came to 13 bases. CDR3 size: 14 residues. Germline V CDR1 and CDR2: MNHEY, SMNVEV (reference sequence). CDR3 sequence reads: CASSLNRAGTEAFF. DNA for the CDR3: TGTGCCAGCAGTTTGAACAGGGCCGGAACTGAAGCTTTCTTT.

This rearrangement joins TRBV30 to TRBJ1-1, with D unclear. The germline V gene has CDR1 GTSNPN and CDR2 SVGIG (reference sequence). CDR3 length: 11 amino acids. V lost 2 bases and J lost 7, with 8 bases in between. The chain's CDR3 is CAWSLRNEAFF. The CDR3 DNA is TGTGCCTGGAGTCTGCGGAATGAAGCTTTCTTT.

With regard to this clone: This specimen includes other DNA sequences encoding the same CDR3. V usage is TRBV7-6 and J usage is TRBJ2-1; 8 nucleotides align to TRBD2. The CDR3 totals 15 residues. Germline V gene data show CDR1 as SGHVS and CDR2 as FNYEAQ. The ends lost 4 bases at V and 2 bases at J; junction bases unmatched: 4. The CDR3 nucleotides read TGTGCCAGCAGCTCAACTAGCGGAACCTACAATGAGCAGTTCTTC. Its protein product is CASSSTSGTYNEQFF. Full variable domain (missing parts from reference TRBV7-6 and TRBJ2-1): GAGVSQSPRYKVTKRGQDVALRCDPISGHVSLYWYRQALGQGPEFLTYFNYEAQQDKSGLPNDRFSAERPEGSISTLTIQRTEQRDSAMYRCASSSTSGTYNEQFFGPGTRLTVL.

The chain is built from TRBV9 and TRBJ2-7; a weak D match, TRBD2 (6 bases). Trimming left V 4 bases short and J 6 bases short, with 20 bases between. Germline loops: CDR1 SGDLS, CDR2 YYNGEE. The CDR3 runs to 15 residues. The CDR3 DNA reads as TGTGCCAGCAGCCCCTTTTCGGCGGGAACATCCGAGCAGTACTTC. It specifies CASSPFSAGTSEQYF.

The V and J genes are TRBV5-1 and TRBJ1-4; TRBD1 might be the D (6 bases). V gave up 1 base and J gave up 5 bases, with 15 bases separating them. This CDR3 has 16 amino acids. In germline, CDR1 is SGHRS, CDR2 YFSETQ. CDR3 in DNA: TGCGCCAGCAGCTTGCCTCAGACAGGCCACAATGAAAAACTGTTTTTT. Amino acid sequence: CASSLPQTGHNEKLFF. Variable domain in full (rest from reference TRBV5-1 and TRBJ1-4): KAGVTQTPRYLIKTRGQQVTLSCSPISGHRSVSWYQQTPGQGLQFLFEYFSETQRNKGNFPGRFSGRQFSNSRSEMNVSTLELGDSALYLCASSLPQTGHNEKLFFGSGTQLSVL.

This clone was seen a handful of times. The chain recombines TRBV6-5 with TRBJ1-1, with TRBD1 as a possible D gene (5 bases). The V end lost 0 bases, the J end lost 9 bases, and 14 bases lay between the germline ends. The CDR3 has 14 amino acids. Germline values: CDR1 MNHEY, CDR2 SVGAGI. The CDR3 DNA reads TGTGCCAGCAGTTACTCATCAGGGAGGAGAAAAGCTTTCTTT. It specifies CASSYSSGRRKAFF.

The chain recombines TRBV7-9 with TRBJ2-1, with 7 bases aligning to TRBD2. Trimming cost V 10 bases and J 2 bases; bases outside gene matches: 5. Per the germline V gene, CDR1 is SEHNR and CDR2 is FQNEAQ (reference sequence). This CDR3 is built from 13 residues. In DNA form, the CDR3 reads TGTGCCATTCTAGCGGACCCCTACAATGAGCAGTTCTTC. This translates into CAILADPYNEQFF.

The rearrangement links TRBV27 to TRBJ1-5; possibly TRBD1 for D (5 bases). The germline V and J ends were trimmed by 2 bases and 4 bases, with 18 bases remaining between them. The CDR3 extends over 17 amino acids. The germline CDR1 and CDR2 sequences are MNHEY and SMNVEV (reference sequence). CDR3 in DNA: TGTGCCAGCAGTTTAGAGGAAACCAGGGTTAGGAATCAGCCCCAGCATTTT. Its protein is CASSLEETRVRNQPQHF.

The chain joins TRBV11-3 to TRBJ2-1; D not certain. The CDR3 runs to 14 residues. V was trimmed by 5 bases and J by 0 bases, leaving 8 bases between them. Germline V gives CDR1 SGHNT, CDR2 YENEEA. The CDR3 nucleotides read TGTGCCAGCAGCCCTTCGAGCTCCTACAATGAGCAGTTCTTC. Protein sequence: CASSPSSSYNEQFF.

This rearrangement joins TRBV2 to TRBJ1-4; D is unclear. Germline V CDR1 and CDR2: SNHLY, FYNNEI. The CDR3 is 12 amino acids. Between the trimmed V and J ends, which lost 8 bases and 4 bases, there was a span of 8 bases. The CDR3 DNA follows: TGTGCCAGCGAGGATGGTAATGAAAAACTGTTTTTT. This sequence encodes CASEDGNEKLFF.

This clone was counted only a few times. This sequence joins TRBV14 and TRBJ2-2, with D possibly TRBD1 on 5 matching bases. The V end lost 0 bases, the J end lost 1 base, and 9 bases lay between the germline ends. Germline loops: CDR1 SGHDN, CDR2 FVKESK. CDR3 length: 16 residues. The CDR3 spells CASSQDLGQNTGELFF. The CDR3 DNA reads as TGTGCCAGCAGCCAAGATCTCGGACAGAACACCGGGGAGCTGTTTTTT.

This rearrangement joins TRBV25-1 to TRBJ2-2; TRBD2 matches 16 bases. Germline V lookup: CDR1 MGHDK, CDR2 SYGVNS. Trimming took 5 bases from V and 7 from J; bases not matched to a gene: 10. This CDR3 region has 18 residues. CDR3 protein: CASSTQGLAGGPRGELFF. CDR3 coding DNA: TGTGCCAGCAGTACCCAGGGACTAGCGGGAGGGCCTCGCGGGGAGCTGTTTTTT. The whole variable domain, filled in from reference TRBV25-1 and TRBJ2-2, reads EADIYQTPRYLVIGTGKKITLECSQTMGHDKMYWYQQDPGMELHLIHYSYGVNSTEKGDLSSESTVSRIRTEHFPLTLESARPSHTSQYLCASSTQGLAGGPRGELFFGEGSRLTVL.

The rearrangement links TRBV18 to TRBJ1-4; D is perhaps TRBD1 (5 bases). This CDR3 has 15 residues. Deletions cut 3 bases from V and 6 bases from J, with 14 bases between. Germline CDR1 KGHSH, CDR2 LQKENI. CDR3 coding DNA: TGTGCCAGCTCACCCTGGGGACTCTCAGATGAAAAACTGTTTTTT. Encoded protein: CASSPWGLSDEKLFF.

The chain has TRBV7-2 and TRBJ2-7, with 7 positions matching TRBD1. The length of the CDR3 is 14 residues. The V gene end was trimmed by 4 bases and the J gene end by 6 bases; junction bases not matched to a gene: 9. CDR1 is SGHTA and CDR2 is FQGNSA in the germline V gene. The CDR3 DNA follows: TGTGCCAGCAGCTCACCAGCAGGGGGTTTCGAGCAGTACTTC. It codes for CASSSPAGGFEQYF.

This chain uses TRBV4-2 with TRBJ2-3; 8 positions agree with TRBD2. This CDR3 contains 15 residues. CDR1 and CDR2 from the germline V gene are LGHNA and YNFKEQ. Trimming removed 1 base from V and 4 bases from J; junction bases left unmatched: 4. In nucleotides, the CDR3 is TGTGCCAGCAGCCAAGGACTAGCGTCGTCAGATACGCAGTATTTT. Amino acids: CASSQGLASSDTQYF.

The chain joins TRBV27 to TRBJ2-4; D ambiguous. Trimming left V 4 bases short and J 0 bases short, with 13 bases between. Germline assignment: CDR1 MNHEY and CDR2 SMNVEV (reference sequence). There are 16 residues in the CDR3. The CDR3 nucleotides read TGTGCCAGCAGTTACCGGGTAGCAACAGCCAAAAACATTCAGTACTTC. Protein sequence: CASSYRVATAKNIQYF.

This clone was seen a few times. The chain carries TRBV4-1 and TRBJ2-7; D gene unclear. In germline, CDR1 is MGHRA, CDR2 YSYEKL. Deletions cut 5 bases from V and 4 bases from J, with 18 bases between. The CDR3 is 15 residues long. The DNA for the CDR3 is TGCGCCAGCAGCAAAGGAAACTCCGAGGTTTACGAGCAGTACTTC. Encoded protein: CASSKGNSEVYEQYF.

This clone has only a few counts. J is TRBJ1-1 and V is TRBV27, with 8 bases identical to TRBD1. The J segment lost 7 bases and the V segment lost 2 bases, leaving 6 bases of the junction unmatched. There are 14 residues in the CDR3. Germline CDR1 MNHEY, CDR2 SMNVEV (reference sequence). The CDR3 spells CASSLTGGLSEAFF. The CDR3 region has the DNA TGTGCCAGCAGTTTAACAGGGGGTCTCAGTGAAGCTTTCTTT.

This rearrangement joins TRBV7-9 to TRBJ2-7; D might be TRBD2 (6 bases). Germline CDR1 is SEHNR and CDR2 is FQNEAQ (reference sequence). V was cut by 1 base and J by 12 bases, with 16 bases left in between. The CDR3 has 13 residues. CDR3 loop: CASSLGGGIEMYF. CDR3 sequence (DNA): TGTGCCAGCAGCTTAGGGGGAGGAATAGAGATGTACTTC.

The rearrangement links TRBV7-9 to TRBJ2-3, with 9 bases identical to TRBD1. Germline V gives CDR1 SEHNR, CDR2 FQNEAQ (reference sequence). V was pared by 4 bases and J by 5 bases, with 7 bases of the junction left unmatched. This CDR3 comprises 15 residues. The chain's CDR3 is CASSSYRGRLDTQYF. The CDR3 nucleotides read TGTGCCAGCAGCTCATACAGGGGGCGCTTAGATACGCAGTATTTT.